The sequence of this TCR beta chain was determined in a study of shared clonotypes between healthy human individuals. Overall study context: Three CD4 naive, three CD4 memory, two CD8 naive and one CD8 memory plate were used per donor.

With V trimmed by 1 base and J by 6 bases, 7 bases remained unmatched. This CDR3 is 16 amino acids long. Germline V lookup: CDR1 LGHNA, CDR2 YSLEER. Sequencing was performed with immunoSEQ multiplex PCR; in TCRdb, only in-frame clones are kept and a portion is missing. The table records about 2.2 million clones, roughly 93% of them present only once. Naive-designated CD8 cells lacked CD45RO, were positively enriched for CCR7, and omitted terminally differentiated effector memory CD45RA+ cells. Only Caucasian adults living in Nashville, Tennessee made up the donor group. The sequence was obtained from a man between 18 and 29 years old in good health. Some clones in this sample may be carry-over from other donors' samples. The rearrangement links TRBV4-3 to TRBJ2-7; 12 bases align to TRBD2. The sequenced sample consisted of naive CD8+ T cells from PBMCs. The CDR3 DNA sequence: TGCGCCAGCAGCCAAGCACTAGCGGGAGGTTTATTCGAGCAGTACTTC. This encodes CASSQALAGGLFEQYF.